These 22 T cell receptor beta chains share one sample of origin, sequenced in a study of blood T cell repertoires in COVID-19. Clones were sequenced by immunoSEQ multiplex PCR, and TCRdb holds only the in-frame ones, with some missing. Of about 130,000 clones listed, 75% to 90% are singletons. The sequenced sample was peripheral blood. The receptors originated from a human donor in a cohort sampled during active COVID-19.

As concerns this clone: This specimen includes other DNA sequences encoding the same CDR3. The genes are TRBV7-2 and TRBJ1-2; 11 bases line up with TRBD1. Germline V lookup: CDR1 SGHTA, CDR2 FQGNSA. V trimming: 5 bases; J trimming: 7 bases; junction bases outside the gene matches: 6. This CDR3 is 14 amino acids long. CDR3 bases: TGTGCCAGCAGCCTCGGACAGGGGGCCGGTGGCTACACCTTC. Encoded protein: CASSLGQGAGGYTF.

V and J are TRBV11-3 and TRBJ2-3, with D tentatively TRBD2 (5 bases). CDR3 length: 14 amino acids. The germline V and J ends were trimmed by 4 bases and 2 bases, with 10 bases remaining between them. Germline V gene lookup returns CDR1 SGHNT and CDR2 YENEEA. CDR3 DNA sequence: TGTGCCAGCAGCTCCCGGGGAACCACAGATACGCAGTATTTT. It codes for CASSSRGTTDTQYF.

This clone occurred a few times. This chain connects TRBV3-1 (or the pseudogene TRBV3-2) to TRBJ2-1, with TRBD2 as a possible D gene (6 bases). Trimming left V 0 bases short and J 12 bases short, with 24 bases between. This CDR3 contains 17 residues. Germline assignment: CDR1 LGHDT and CDR2 YNNKEL (reference sequence). The CDR3 loop is CASSQEVGGAPNVGQFF. CDR3 sequence (DNA): TGTGCCAGCAGCCAAGAGGTAGGCGGGGCCCCTAATGTCGGGCAGTTCTTC.

The chain links TRBV19 to TRBJ1-2; 7 nucleotides match TRBD1. Germline assignment: CDR1 LNHDA and CDR2 SQIVND (reference sequence). The CDR3 totals 12 residues. The V segment lost 8 bases and the J segment 5 bases; nucleotides outside the gene matches: 5. CDR3 in amino acids: CASGQALYGYTF. DNA of the CDR3: TGTGCCAGTGGACAGGCGTTGTATGGCTACACCTTC.

J is TRBJ2-3 and V is TRBV11-3; 12 bases are a match to TRBD2. Germline loops: CDR1 SGHNT, CDR2 YENEEA. V was pared by 4 bases and J by 2 bases, with 4 bases of the junction left unmatched. This CDR3 comprises 16 residues. The CDR3 region is CASSSASGRATDTQYF. The CDR3 DNA is TGTGCCAGCAGCTCGGCTAGCGGGAGGGCCACAGATACGCAGTATTTT.

This chain links TRBV30 with TRBJ2-3; 10 nucleotides agree with TRBD2. In germline, CDR1 is GTSNPN, CDR2 SVGIG (reference sequence). The ends lost 2 bases at V and 5 bases at J; junction bases unmatched: 13. The CDR3 loop spans 17 amino acids. CDR3 region: CAWSPKPLAGWGDTQYF. The CDR3 region has the DNA TGTGCCTGGAGTCCAAAACCACTAGCGGGATGGGGAGATACGCAGTATTTT.

The V gene is TRBV11-2, the J gene TRBJ2-7; TRBD1 matches at 7 bases. Germline V lookup: CDR1 SGHAT, CDR2 FQNNGV. With V trimmed by 2 bases and J by 7 bases, 11 bases remained unmatched. The CDR3 has 15 residues. The DNA of the CDR3 is TGTGCCAGCAGCTTAACCACCACGGGACAGACTGAGCAGTACTTC. Residues: CASSLTTTGQTEQYF.

This clone was observed once. The gene calls are TRBV11-3 and TRBJ2-7; 14 nucleotides match TRBD2. CDR3 length equals 14 residues. The ends lost 9 bases at V and 5 bases at J; junction bases unmatched: 6. The V gene's germline CDR1 is SGHNT and CDR2 YENEEA. The CDR3: CARTPGLAGDEQYV. In nucleotides, the CDR3 is TGTGCCAGAACCCCGGGACTAGCGGGAGACGAGCAGTACGTC.

V and J are TRBV4-1 and TRBJ2-3; 13 positions match TRBD2. The germline V gene encodes CDR1 MGHRA and CDR2 YSYEKL. The CDR3 sequence is 17 residues long. The V gene end was trimmed by 4 bases and the J gene end by 2 bases; junction bases not matched to a gene: 6. The CDR3 spells CASSLAGLAGNTDTQYF. CDR3 DNA sequence: TGCGCCAGCAGCCTCGCGGGACTAGCGGGAAACACAGATACGCAGTATTTT.

V gene TRBV25-1 combines with J gene TRBJ2-2; TRBD1 matches 10 bases. The trim removed 6 bases at V and 6 bases at J, leaving 10 bases unmatched. Germline CDR1 is MGHDK and CDR2 is SYGVNS. The CDR3 is 16 amino acids. DNA for the CDR3: TGTGCCAGCAGCATCCTCGGGACAGGGGTCCCCGGGGAGCTGTTTTTT. The encoded protein is CASSILGTGVPGELFF.

This sequence joins TRBV19 and TRBJ2-2; 14 bases are a match to TRBD2. The CDR3 loop spans 21 amino acids. Germline V gene data show CDR1 as LNHDA and CDR2 as SQIVND (reference sequence). V was pared by 1 base and J by 9 bases, with 19 bases of the junction left unmatched. The CDR3 nucleotides read TGTGCCAGTAGTATAGGGATTGGGACTAGCGGGAGCTACAACTTCCGATGGGAGCTGTTTTTT. Its translation is CASSIGIGTSGSYNFRWELFF.

This clone was counted once. J is TRBJ2-7 and V is TRBV7-9; no clear D. The V gene's germline CDR1 is SEHNR and CDR2 FQNEAQ (reference sequence). With 4 bases removed from V and 2 bases from J, the gap between germline ends came to 6 bases. The CDR3 consists of 12 residues. CDR3 loop: CASSSTAYEQYV. CDR3 DNA sequence: TGTGCCAGCAGCTCCACTGCCTACGAGCAGTACGTC.

The chain links TRBV5-4 to TRBJ1-2; TRBD1 agrees at 10 bases. Trimming removed 4 bases from V and 7 bases from J; junction bases left unmatched: 13. Germline loops: CDR1 SGHNT, CDR2 YYREEE (reference sequence). This CDR3 region has 16 residues. The CDR3 here is CASSPGQGISSLGYTF. CDR3 coding DNA: TGTGCCAGCAGCCCGGGACAGGGGATCTCGAGTCTTGGCTACACCTTC. The full variable domain, in which reference TRBV5-4 and TRBJ1-2 provide the parts outside the CDR3, is ETGVTQSPTHLIKTRGQQVTLRCSSQSGHNTVSWYQQALGQGPQFIFQYYREEENGRGNFPPRFSGLQFPNYSSELNVNALELDDSALYLCASSPGQGISSLGYTFGSGTRLTVV.

The chain is built from TRBV5-6 and TRBJ2-1, with 16 positions matching TRBD2. CDR3 length: 15 amino acids. The germline gives CDR1 SGHDT, CDR2 YYEEEE. Trimming cost V 2 bases and J 15 bases; bases outside gene matches: 8. The CDR3 loop reads CASSFGTSGRAQWFF. CDR3 bases: TGTGCCAGCAGCTTCGGGACTAGCGGGAGGGCCCAGTGGTTCTTC.

CDR3 coding DNA: TGTGCCAGCACCCTTCACGGTTCAGGGTTCGGATACGAGCAGTACGTC. Translating it yields CASTLHGSGFGYEQYV. J is TRBJ2-7 and V is TRBV7-8; a weak D match, TRBD1 (5 bases). The CDR3 length is 16 residues. Germline V CDR1 and CDR2: SGHVS, FQNEAQ. V lost 7 bases, J lost 4 bases, and 23 bases lay in between.

V usage is TRBV25-1 and J usage is TRBJ2-1, with 7 bases that match TRBD1. The CDR3 runs 14 residues. V lost 4 bases to trimming and J lost 2 bases; unmatched junction nucleotides: 2. CDR1 and CDR2 from the germline V gene are MGHDK and SYGVNS. This CDR3 is CASSVGTAYNEQFF. The CDR3 DNA reads TGTGCCAGCAGTGTCGGGACAGCCTACAATGAGCAGTTCTTC.

A remark on this clone: At one end the junction does not follow the germline gene, possibly because of a read error. CDR3: CANSTPVASGSGGVGLFF. In DNA, the CDR3 is TGTGCCAACAGCACCCCCGTGGCTAGCGGGAGTGGGGGGGTTGGGCTGTTTTTT. V gene TRBV7-8 combines with J gene TRBJ2-2, with 10 bases aligning to TRBD2. CDR1 and CDR2 (germline): SGHVS, FQNEAQ. The CDR3 length is 18 residues.

CDR3 nucleotide sequence: TGTGCCAGCAGTTACTCACAGGGGGTCATAGGTGAAAAACTGTTTTTT. Amino acid sequence: CASSYSQGVIGEKLFF. This sequence joins TRBV6-6 and TRBJ1-4; 8 positions agree with TRBD1. This CDR3 is 16 amino acids long. Germline loops: CDR1 MNHNY, CDR2 SVGAGI (reference sequence). The V segment lost 0 bases and the J segment 7 bases; nucleotides outside the gene matches: 7.

In its sample, this clone was seen a few times. This chain joins TRBV19 and TRBJ2-2; no clear D. V shed 2 bases and J shed 1 base, with 5 bases lying between them. This CDR3 spans 14 amino acids. The germline gives CDR1 LNHDA, CDR2 SQIVND (reference sequence). Written as DNA, the CDR3 is TGTGCCAGTAGTATATCCCGGAACACCGGGGAGCTGTTTTTT. Its protein is CASSISRNTGELFF.

The V call is TRBV28, the J call TRBJ2-3, with a weak D call TRBD2 (5 bases). This CDR3 comprises 15 residues. The V end was cut by 3 bases, the J end by 0 bases, with 10 bases between. Germline loops: CDR1 MDHEN, CDR2 SYDVKM. The CDR3 loop is CASSLTGFSTDTQYF. The CDR3 bases are TGTGCCAGCAGTTTGACGGGATTTAGCACAGATACGCAGTATTTT.

The rearrangement uses TRBV24-1 and TRBJ1-2; D gene ambiguous. The V gene lost 3 bases and the J gene lost 0 bases, with 7 bases spanning the gap. Germline V gives CDR1 KGHDR, CDR2 SFDVKD. CDR3 length: 14 amino acids. CDR3 DNA: TGTGCCACCAGTGATCAGCGGCCTAACTATGGCTACACCTTC. Its protein product is CATSDQRPNYGYTF.

V is TRBV2 and J is TRBJ2-5; D is ambiguous. V lost 4 bases and J lost 0, with 3 bases in between. Germline lookup yields CDR1 SNHLY and CDR2 FYNNEI. The CDR3 is 12 amino acids. CDR3 loop: CASSGDQETQYF. The CDR3 DNA is TGTGCCAGCAGTGGAGACCAAGAGACCCAGTACTTC.